This T cell receptor (beta chain) was documented in a study of CD8+ T cells in alopecia areata. About the study: Treatment comprised oral tofacitinib, 5 to 10 mg twice daily, in treated patients. Treatment with tofacitinib (6 to 18 months) was followed by 6 months off drug. Notes on the study in general: Sharing of TCR sequences between patients (possibly for HLA-related reasons) was less clear than in mice. Among the cells sequenced in scalp samples are also the resident alphabeta T cells of normal skin.

Investigators isolated RNA and reverse transcribed it into cDNA to act as the sequencing template. Repertoires were generated with immunoSEQ multiplex PCR, while TCRdb's copy carries only in-frame clones and drops some. The sample includes over 15,000 clones, approximately 70% of them seen just once. Notes on this clone: Its specificity is not known.

CDR3 length equals 15 residues. Germline-derived CDR1 and CDR2 are SGHTA and FQGNSA. Trimming removed 6 bases from V and 1 base from J; junction bases left unmatched: 8. Patients with alopecia areata provided lesional scalp punch biopsies as well as peripheral blood. Here the sequenced sample was skin, taken at week 0. The J gene is TRBJ1-1, the V gene TRBV7-2, with 7 positions matching TRBD1. The origin of this receptor is a human donor with alopecia areata. CDR3 sequence reads: CASSRQGSRNTEAFF. The CDR3, as DNA: TGTGCCAGCAGTAGACAGGGTTCCAGGAACACTGAAGCTTTCTTT.